The 20 T cell receptor beta chains listed next were all sequenced from one sample in a study of T cells in Graves' hyperthyroidism and ophthalmopathy. Authors of the study amplified TCR beta CDR3 regions from RNA transcripts. The HTBI set primed first-round TCR CDR3 RT-PCR. TCRdb reanalysed the multiplex PCR reads using MiXCR and keeps one entry per CDR3 protein. The sample has 500,000 to 750,000 distinct CDR3 sequences, less than 20% seen once. Sequencing was done on a sample of blood. The receptors were sampled from a woman in her 30s with Graves' hyperthyroidism.

In its sample, this clonotype was seen a few times. The V and J genes are TRBV2 and TRBJ2-1, with 10 bases fitting TRBD2. Germline assignment: CDR1 SNHLY and CDR2 FYNNEI. The CDR3 spans 14 residues. The ends lost 6 bases at V and 7 bases at J; junction bases unmatched: 6. DNA for the CDR3: TGTGCCAGCAGACCCGGACTAGCGGTAAATGAGCAGTTCTTC. The encoded protein is CASRPGLAVNEQFF.

There are many counts of this clonotype. The V and J genes are TRBV7-9 and TRBJ2-7; D may correspond to TRBD1 or TRBD2 (5 bases each). There are 15 residues in the CDR3. Germline CDR1 is SEHNR and CDR2 is FQNEAQ (reference sequence). V was shortened by 3 bases and J by 3 bases, with 15 bases between the two germline ends. CDR3 protein: CASSLSGGFDYEQYF. In nucleotides, the CDR3 is TGTGCCAGCAGCTTGAGTGGGGGTTTTGACTACGAGCAGTACTTC.

The rearrangement joins TRBV7-9 to TRBJ2-3; 14 bases agree with TRBD2. Germline assignment: CDR1 SEHNR and CDR2 FQNEAQ (reference sequence). The length of the CDR3 is 18 residues. The J segment lost 3 bases and the V segment lost 2 bases, leaving 7 bases of the junction unmatched. The CDR3 loop reads CASSLSGTSGRGTDTQYF. The CDR3 DNA is TGTGCCAGCAGCTTATCCGGGACTAGCGGGAGAGGGACAGATACGCAGTATTTT.

J is TRBJ1-2 and V is TRBV2; D is unclear. The length of the CDR3 is 11 residues. Germline V CDR1 and CDR2: SNHLY, FYNNEI. V shed 2 bases and J shed 6 bases, with 4 bases lying between them. This CDR3 is CASSEWHGYTF. The CDR3 coding sequence is TGTGCCAGCAGTGAATGGCATGGCTACACCTTC.

Many counts were recorded for this clonotype. V gene TRBV12-3 or TRBV12-4 combines with J gene TRBJ2-7; TRBD2 matches 7 bases. Germline trimming cut 8 bases from V and 1 base from J; bases unmatched to any gene: 2. This CDR3 comprises 12 residues. CDR3 loop: CASGRGSYEQYF. The CDR3 DNA follows: TGTGCCAGCGGGAGGGGATCCTACGAGCAGTACTTC.

The V gene is TRBV5-1, the J gene TRBJ2-6; D not resolved. The V end lost 0 bases, the J end lost 0 bases, and 7 bases lay between the germline ends. The germline V gene encodes CDR1 SGHRS and CDR2 YFSETQ. The CDR3 extends over 16 amino acids. CDR3: CASSLGTSSGANVLTF. The CDR3 region has the DNA TGCGCCAGCAGCTTGGGTACGAGCTCTGGGGCCAACGTCCTGACTTTC.

This clonotype occurred many times. CDR3 DNA sequence: TGTGCCACCGGAACGGGAGGCCTTAGCACAGATACGCAGTATTTT. As protein: CATGTGGLSTDTQYF. This chain uses TRBV2 with TRBJ2-3, with 7 positions matching TRBD2. The junction had 10 bases not matched to a gene; V was cut back by 10 bases and J by 0 bases. The CDR3 contains 15 residues. CDR1 SNHLY and CDR2 FYNNEI come from the germline V gene.

This clonotype has at least ten counts. The chain links TRBV27 to TRBJ2-3; TRBD2 agrees at 9 bases. The CDR3 runs 16 residues. The trim removed 5 bases at V and 0 bases at J, leaving 6 bases unmatched. The V gene's germline CDR1 is MNHEY and CDR2 SMNVEV (reference sequence). The CDR3 spells CASSRLAVSSTDTQYF. The CDR3 DNA sequence: TGTGCCAGCAGTAGACTAGCGGTGTCTAGCACAGATACGCAGTATTTT.

This clonotype was detected ten times or more. The chain carries TRBV30 and TRBJ2-3, with 7 bases matching TRBD2. Germline lookup yields CDR1 GTSNPN and CDR2 SVGIG (reference sequence). V shed 0 bases, J shed 6 bases, and the junction held 6 bases outside the gene matches. This CDR3 has 14 residues. In DNA, the CDR3 is TGTGCCTGGAGTGTGGGTGCGGGAGTGGATACGCAGTATTTT. Amino acids: CAWSVGAGVDTQYF.

Remarks on this clonotype: A much bigger clone sits one base away, suggesting this may be a read error. This chain uses TRBV10-3 with TRBJ2-1; 8 nucleotides match TRBD2. The CDR3 loop spans 15 amino acids. Per the germline V gene, CDR1 is ENHRY and CDR2 is SYGVKD. CDR3 sequence (DNA): TGTGCCATCAGTCCAGTTGAGCGGGAGTACGATGAGCAGCTCTTC. It translates to CAISPVEREYDEQLF.

At least ten counts were recorded for this clonotype. The chain's CDR3 is CASSQVAGGVMYEQYF. The CDR3 nucleotides are TGCGCCAGCAGCCAAGTAGCGGGAGGGGTTATGTACGAGCAGTACTTC. V is TRBV5-1 and J is TRBJ2-7; 11 bases agree with TRBD2. J lost 4 bases, V lost 4 bases, and 10 bases had no gene match. From germline, CDR1 is SGHRS and CDR2 YFSETQ. CDR3 length: 16 residues.

The sample holds many counts of this clonotype. The chain is built from TRBV20-1 and TRBJ2-7, with D tentatively TRBD2 (5 bases). CDR1 DFQATT and CDR2 SNEGSKA come from the germline V gene (reference sequence). This CDR3 spans 14 amino acids. With 0 bases removed from V and 2 bases from J, the gap between germline ends came to 11 bases. The CDR3 coding sequence is TGCAGTGCTAGAGACCCTAGCTCCCCCTACGAGCAGTACTTC. This encodes CSARDPSSPYEQYF.

This clonotype has at least ten counts. The rearrangement links TRBV27 to TRBJ1-5; D is ambiguous. The CDR3 has 14 residues. The germline V gene encodes CDR1 MNHEY and CDR2 SMNVEV (reference sequence). The ends were cut back, 2 bases at V and 6 bases at J, with 11 bases in the middle. Here the CDR3 DNA reads TGTGCCAGCAGTTTACGCGGGAACAGTCAGCCCCAGCATTTT. This translates into CASSLRGNSQPQHF.

V is TRBV15 and J is TRBJ2-7, with D uncertain. Trimming removed 4 bases at V and 0 bases at J, with 13 bases between. CDR1 and CDR2 (germline): LNHNV, YYDKDF (reference sequence). This CDR3 has 15 residues. The CDR3 DNA is TGTGCCACCAGCATCAACCTGATAAGCTCCTACGAGCAGTACTTC. It specifies CATSINLISSYEQYF.

This clonotype was picked up one time. The chain has TRBV4-2 and TRBJ2-7, with 9 bases lining up with TRBD2. The V gene's germline CDR1 is LGHNA and CDR2 YNFKEQ. V shed 1 base and J 2 bases; nucleotides not matched to a gene: 3. The CDR3 loop spans 15 amino acids. CDR3 amino acids: CASSQGTSATYEQYF. The CDR3 coding sequence is TGTGCCAGCAGCCAAGGGACTAGCGCTACCTACGAGCAGTACTTC.

This clonotype has a handful of counts. The chain's CDR3 is CASRKTGTTNYGYTF. The CDR3 DNA reads as TGTGCCAGTAGAAAAACCGGGACCACAAACTATGGCTACACCTTC. The J gene is TRBJ1-2, the V gene TRBV19; D might be TRBD1 (5 bases). The germline CDR1 and CDR2 sequences are LNHDA and SQIVND (reference sequence). Trimming left V 6 bases short and J 2 bases short, with 16 bases between. CDR3 length: 15 amino acids.

On this clonotype: A much bigger clone sits one base away, suggesting this may be a read error. The chain links TRBV6-2 or TRBV6-3 to TRBJ2-1, with 14 bases lining up with TRBD2. J lost 4 bases, V lost 6 bases, and 5 bases had no gene match. This CDR3 is 16 amino acids long. Germline CDR1 is MNHEY and CDR2 is SVGEGT. CDR3 bases: TGTGCCAGCAGCGCCGGGACTAGCGGGAGTTACAATGAGCAGTTCTTC. Translated: CASSAGTSGSYNEQFF.

This clonotype was picked up many times. The chain has TRBV6-1 and TRBJ2-1; TRBD2 matches at 10 bases. The CDR3 length is 13 residues. Germline CDR1 is MNHNS and CDR2 is SASEGT. With 8 bases clipped from V and 5 bases from J, the junction kept 3 bases outside the gene matches. The DNA for the CDR3 is TGTGCCAGCGGGACTAGCGAAAACAATGAGCAGTTCTTC. This encodes CASGTSENNEQFF.

This clonotype was recorded many times. The chain couples TRBV18 to TRBJ2-7; the D is unclear. V lost 3 bases and J lost 0, with 15 bases in between. The germline CDR1 and CDR2 sequences are KGHSH and LQKENI. This CDR3 has 16 amino acids. The CDR3 here is CASSPSRTRVSYEQYF. The CDR3 DNA reads as TGTGCCAGCTCACCGAGTCGCACCAGAGTCTCCTACGAGCAGTACTTC. The whole variable domain, remainder taken from reference TRBV18 and TRBJ2-7, is NAGVMQNPRHLVRRRGQEARLRCSPMKGHSHVYWYRQLPEEGLKFMVYLQKENIIDESGMPKERFSAEFPKEGPSILRIQQVVRGDSAAYFCASSPSRTRVSYEQYFGPGTRLTVT.

This clonotype appeared many times. V usage is TRBV3-1 and J usage is TRBJ2-5; 7 nucleotides line up with TRBD2. CDR1 and CDR2 from the germline V gene are LGHDT and YNNKEL (reference sequence). This CDR3 has 13 amino acids. J lost 5 bases, V lost 2 bases, and 2 bases had no gene match. CDR3 residues: CASSQNSGETQYF. CDR3 bases: TGTGCCAGCAGCCAAAATAGCGGGGAGACCCAGTACTTC.